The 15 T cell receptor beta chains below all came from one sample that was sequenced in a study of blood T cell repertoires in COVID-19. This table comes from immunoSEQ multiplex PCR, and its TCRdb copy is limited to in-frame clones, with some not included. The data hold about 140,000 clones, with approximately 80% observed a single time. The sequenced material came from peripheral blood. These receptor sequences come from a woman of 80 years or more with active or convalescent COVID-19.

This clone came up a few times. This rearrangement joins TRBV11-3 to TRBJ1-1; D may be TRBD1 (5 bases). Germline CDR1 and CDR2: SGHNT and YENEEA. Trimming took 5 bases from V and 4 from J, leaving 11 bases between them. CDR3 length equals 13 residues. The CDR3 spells CASSPRDSTEAFF. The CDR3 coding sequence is TGTGCCAGCAGCCCCAGAGACAGCACTGAAGCTTTCTTT. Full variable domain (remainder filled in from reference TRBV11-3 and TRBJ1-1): EAGVVQSPRYKIIEKKQPVAFWCNPISGHNTLYWYLQNLGQGPELLIRYENEEAVDDSQLPKDRFSAERLKGVDSTLKIQPAELGDSAVYLCASSPRDSTEAFFGQGTRLTVV.

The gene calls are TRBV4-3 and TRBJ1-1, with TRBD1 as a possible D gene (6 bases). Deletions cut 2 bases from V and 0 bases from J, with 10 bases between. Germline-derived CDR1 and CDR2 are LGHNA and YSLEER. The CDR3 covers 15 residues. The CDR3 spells CASSQSEGVNTEAFF. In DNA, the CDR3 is TGCGCCAGCAGCCAATCCGAGGGGGTGAACACTGAAGCTTTCTTT.

CDR3 sequence reads: CASSLLPSKARTSGVGQYF. The DNA for the CDR3 is TGTGCCAGCAGCTTATTACCCTCTAAGGCCCGGACTAGCGGGGTCGGGCAGTATTTT. The chain is built from TRBV7-3 and TRBJ2-3, with 12 bases that match TRBD2. With 2 bases clipped from V and 11 bases from J, the junction kept 20 bases outside the gene matches. Germline assignment: CDR1 SGHTA and CDR2 FQGTGA. There are 19 residues in the CDR3.

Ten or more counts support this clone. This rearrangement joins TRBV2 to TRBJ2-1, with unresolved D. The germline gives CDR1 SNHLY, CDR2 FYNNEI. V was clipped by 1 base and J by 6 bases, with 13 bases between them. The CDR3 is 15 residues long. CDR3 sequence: CASSEELQNSNEQFF. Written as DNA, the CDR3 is TGTGCCAGCAGTGAAGAATTACAGAACAGCAATGAGCAGTTCTTC.

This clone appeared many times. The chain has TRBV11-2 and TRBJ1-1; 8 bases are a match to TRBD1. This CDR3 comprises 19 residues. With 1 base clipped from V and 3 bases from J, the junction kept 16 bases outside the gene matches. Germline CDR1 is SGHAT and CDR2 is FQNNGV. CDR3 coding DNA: TGTGCCAGCAGCTTAGTGGAACTTAGTTGGACAGGGAGGCACACTGAAGCTTTCTTT. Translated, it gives CASSLVELSWTGRHTEAFF. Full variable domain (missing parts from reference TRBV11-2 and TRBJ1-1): EAGVAQSPRYKIIEKRQSVAFWCNPISGHATLYWYQQILGQGPKLLIQFQNNGVVDDSQLPKDRFSAERLKGVDSTLKIQPAKLEDSAVYLCASSLVELSWTGRHTEAFFGQGTRLTVV.

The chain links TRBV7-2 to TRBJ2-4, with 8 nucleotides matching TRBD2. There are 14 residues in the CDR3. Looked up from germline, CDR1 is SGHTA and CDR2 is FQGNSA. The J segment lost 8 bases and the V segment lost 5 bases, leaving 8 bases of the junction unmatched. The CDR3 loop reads CASSHRGGLDIQYF. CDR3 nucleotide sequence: TGTGCCAGCAGCCACCGGGGGGGCCTCGACATTCAGTACTTC.

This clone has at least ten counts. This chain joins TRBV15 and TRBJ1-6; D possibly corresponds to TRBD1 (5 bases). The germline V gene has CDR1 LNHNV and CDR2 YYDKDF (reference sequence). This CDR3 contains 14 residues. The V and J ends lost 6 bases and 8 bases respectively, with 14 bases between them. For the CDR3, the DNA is TGTGCCACCAGGAGTGAAGGGGCGGATTCACCCCTCCACTTT. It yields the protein CATRSEGADSPLHF.

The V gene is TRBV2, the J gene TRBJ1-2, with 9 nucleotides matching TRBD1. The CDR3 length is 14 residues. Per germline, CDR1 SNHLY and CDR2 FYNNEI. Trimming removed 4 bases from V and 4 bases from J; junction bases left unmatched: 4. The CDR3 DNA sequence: TGTGCCAGCAGTGGGGACAGGGTGAGCTATGGCTACACCTTC. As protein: CASSGDRVSYGYTF.

CDR3 bases: TGTGCCAGCACCGGGACAGTCTGGACAAACACTGAAGCTTTCTTT. Protein: CASTGTVWTNTEAFF. This chain uses TRBV7-9 with TRBJ1-1; 7 bases are shared with TRBD1. The CDR3 covers 15 residues. Per germline, CDR1 SEHNR and CDR2 FQNEAQ (reference sequence). V lost 7 bases to trimming and J lost 2 bases; unmatched junction nucleotides: 10.

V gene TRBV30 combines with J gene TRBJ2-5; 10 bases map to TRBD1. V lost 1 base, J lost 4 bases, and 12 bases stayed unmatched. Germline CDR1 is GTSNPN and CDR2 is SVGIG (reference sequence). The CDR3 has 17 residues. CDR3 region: CAWSARWGQGKGETQYF. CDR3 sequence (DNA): TGTGCCTGGAGTGCCCGGTGGGGACAGGGGAAGGGAGAGACCCAGTACTTC.

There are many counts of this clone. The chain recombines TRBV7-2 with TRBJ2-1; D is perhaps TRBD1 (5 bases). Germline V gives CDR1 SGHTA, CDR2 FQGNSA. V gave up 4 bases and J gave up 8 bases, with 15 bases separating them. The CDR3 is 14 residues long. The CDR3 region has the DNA TGTGCCAGCAGCTCCGGTGGGGCCATCGATGAGCAGTTCTTC. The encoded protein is CASSSGGAIDEQFF.

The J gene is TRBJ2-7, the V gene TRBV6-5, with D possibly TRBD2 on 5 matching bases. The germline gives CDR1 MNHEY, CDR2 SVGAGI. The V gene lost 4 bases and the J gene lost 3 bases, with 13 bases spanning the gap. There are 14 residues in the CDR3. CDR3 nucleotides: TGTGCCAGCAGTTTCCGGGAAGCGCTCTACGAGCAGTACTTC. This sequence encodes CASSFREALYEQYF.

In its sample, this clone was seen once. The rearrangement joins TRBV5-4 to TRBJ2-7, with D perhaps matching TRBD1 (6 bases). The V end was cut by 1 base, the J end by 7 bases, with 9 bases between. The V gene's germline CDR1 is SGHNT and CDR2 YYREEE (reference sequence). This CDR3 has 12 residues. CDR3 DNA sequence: TGTGCCAGCAGCTTGATGAGGGGGGAGCAGTACTTC. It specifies CASSLMRGEQYF.

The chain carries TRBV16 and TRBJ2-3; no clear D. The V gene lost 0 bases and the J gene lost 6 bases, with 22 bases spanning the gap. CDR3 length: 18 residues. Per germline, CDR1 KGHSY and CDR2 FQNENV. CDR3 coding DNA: TGTGCCAGCAGCCAATCGGATAGCTCAGAACTCTTTGGGGATACGCAGTATTTT. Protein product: CASSQSDSSELFGDTQYF.

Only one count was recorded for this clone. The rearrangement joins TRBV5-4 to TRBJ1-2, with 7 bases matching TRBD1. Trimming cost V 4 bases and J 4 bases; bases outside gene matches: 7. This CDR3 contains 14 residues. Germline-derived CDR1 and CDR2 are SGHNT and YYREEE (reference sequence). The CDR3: CASSPGTAFYGYTF. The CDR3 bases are TGTGCCAGCAGCCCTGGGACAGCTTTCTATGGCTACACCTTC.